Sequencing of this T cell receptor (beta chain) was carried out in a study of control samples from healthy donors and cancer patients. Here immunoSEQ multiplex PCR was the method, and the copy in TCRdb shows in-frame clones only, minus some. The top ten hold 1.5% to 2% of the sample, which has some 210,000 clones, roughly nine tenths seen once. The V segment lost 1 base and the J segment 5 bases; nucleotides outside the gene matches: 1. The CDR3 has 13 residues. Input material: blood. The receptor comes from a man aged 30-40 years in good health. The V gene is TRBV12-3 or TRBV12-4, the J gene TRBJ1-2; 7 bases align to TRBD1. The CDR3 DNA sequence: TGTGCCAGCAGTTTAGGACAGGGATATGGCTACACCTTC. Amino acid sequence: CASSLGQGYGYTF.